The 18 T cell receptor beta chains below all came from one sample that was sequenced in a study of cytomegalovirus exposure and HLA in healthy donors. Amplification used 60 Vbeta primers and 13 Jbeta primers. Sequenced by immunoSEQ multiplex PCR; TCRdb stores in-frame clones only, minus some. The sample records about 120,000 clones, 80% to 85% being singletons. The material sequenced was PBMCs. These receptor sequences come from a woman between 25 and 40 years old in good health and CMV-seronegative.

This clone showed up just a few times. The rearrangement joins TRBV28 to TRBJ1-2, with 7 positions matching TRBD1. Germline CDR1 and CDR2: MDHEN and SYDVKM. The CDR3 has 15 residues. The trim removed 11 bases at V and 0 bases at J, leaving 12 bases unmatched. As DNA, the CDR3 is TGTGCCGCTAACTCACGGGACAGATCTAACTATGGCTACACCTTC. Its protein is CAANSRDRSNYGYTF.

A few counts support this clone. This chain uses TRBV10-3 with TRBJ2-5; D may be TRBD2 (6 bases). This CDR3 region has 14 residues. Trimming left V 3 bases short and J 5 bases short, with 13 bases between. Germline V lookup: CDR1 ENHRY, CDR2 SYGVKD. CDR3 DNA sequence: TGTGCCATCAGTGATACGGGAGCATGGGAGACCCAGTACTTC. Its translation is CAISDTGAWETQYF.

V usage is TRBV29-1 and J usage is TRBJ2-3, with 7 bases lining up with TRBD1. With V trimmed by 7 bases and J by 4 bases, 11 bases remained unmatched. The CDR3 is made up of 14 amino acids. The germline V gene encodes CDR1 SQVTM and CDR2 ANQGSEA. CDR3 sequence reads: CSGRQGSNPDTQYF. The DNA for the CDR3 is TGCAGCGGGAGACAGGGTAGTAATCCAGATACGCAGTATTTT.

This clone was observed a single time. Its ends do not fully match the called genes, so a read error is possible. The rearrangement joins TRBV6-4 to TRBJ1-5; D is unclear. Germline CDR1 and CDR2: MRHNA and SNTAGT. This CDR3 contains 15 residues. The CDR3 bases are TGTGCCAGCAGTTACTCGGACTATAGCAATCAGCCCCAGCATTTT. Encoded protein: CASSYSDYSNQPQHF.

This sequence joins TRBV5-4 and TRBJ2-5; TRBD1 matches 12 bases. Germline CDR1 SGHNT, CDR2 YYREEE (reference sequence). The V and J ends lost 0 bases and 4 bases, in that order; junction bases with no gene match: 4. This CDR3 contains 16 residues. CDR3 sequence (DNA): TGTGCCAGCAGCTTGGGCGGGACAGGGGGCGGAGAGACCCAGTACTTC. Protein: CASSLGGTGGGETQYF.

The rearrangement joins TRBV28 to TRBJ2-7; D unresolved. V dropped 2 bases and J dropped 1 base, with 9 bases sitting between them. The germline gives CDR1 MDHEN, CDR2 SYDVKM. The CDR3 totals 14 residues. CDR3 sequence reads: CASSLTGGSYEQYF. The CDR3 DNA is TGTGCCAGCAGTTTAACGGGTGGGTCCTACGAGCAGTACTTC.

The J gene is TRBJ2-1, the V gene TRBV27; TRBD1 might be the D (6 bases). Germline-derived CDR1 and CDR2 are MNHEY and SMNVEV (reference sequence). V was shortened by 5 bases and J by 6 bases, with 20 bases between the two germline ends. The CDR3 runs to 16 residues. CDR3 nucleotide sequence: TGTGCCAGCAGTGGCCTGATAGAGCGAGGGGGCAATGAGCAGTTCTTC. Amino acids: CASSGLIERGGNEQFF.

This sequence joins TRBV29-1 and TRBJ2-2; possibly TRBD2 for D (5 bases). The CDR3 consists of 15 residues. Between the trimmed V and J ends, which lost 3 bases and 1 base, there was a span of 12 bases. CDR1 SQVTM and CDR2 ANQGSEA come from the germline V gene. CDR3 sequence: CSVDIIGRNTGELFF. DNA of the CDR3: TGCAGCGTTGATATTATAGGGAGGAACACCGGGGAGCTGTTTTTT.

The chain is built from TRBV9 and TRBJ2-5; TRBD1 matches 9 bases. The J call could be wrong; TRBJ2-7 is a better fit for the DNA end. There are 15 residues in the CDR3. Germline V CDR1 and CDR2: SGDLS, YYNGEE. CDR3 sequence (DNA): TGTGCCAGCAGCGTAGGCGGGACAGGGTCCTACGAGCAGTACTTC. Amino acid sequence: CASSVGGTGSYEQYF.

The chain links TRBV28 to TRBJ2-3; TRBD2 matches at 8 bases. The germline V gene encodes CDR1 MDHEN and CDR2 SYDVKM. With 4 bases clipped from V and 0 bases from J, the junction kept 6 bases outside the gene matches. This CDR3 comprises 16 residues. CDR3: CASSSAGLGSTDTQYF. CDR3 sequence (DNA): TGTGCCAGCAGTTCGGCGGGACTAGGAAGCACAGATACGCAGTATTTT.

In its sample, this clone was seen once. The rearrangement joins TRBV6-5 to TRBJ1-1; TRBD1 matches 9 bases. V lost 5 bases, J lost 11 bases, and 12 bases stayed unmatched. The CDR3 consists of 14 residues. CDR1 MNHEY and CDR2 SVGAGI come from the germline V gene. The CDR3 sequence: CASSPRGQGRHAFF. The CDR3 DNA reads as TGTGCCAGCAGTCCCCGAGGACAGGGGCGACATGCTTTCTTT.

With regard to this clone: As the CDR3 is not closed by the conserved phenylalanine or tryptophan, this likely results from a read error. The limits of the CDR3 on the DNA are not certain, so only TCRdb's listed CDR3 is given. This chain uses TRBV1 with TRBJ2-3; the table's D call, TRBD1, was not checked against the DNA. TRBV1 is designated a pseudogene. The CDR3 length equals 9 residues, ends included. The CDR3 sequence is CTSSQEKGV.

The rearrangement joins TRBV5-1 to TRBJ2-2; 7 bases are a match to TRBD2. Unmatched junction bases numbered 18, after V lost 2 bases and J lost 5 bases. The CDR3 consists of 19 residues. The V gene's germline CDR1 is SGHRS and CDR2 YFSETQ. The CDR3 is CASSLLGYGGGSRTGELFF. As DNA, the CDR3 is TGCGCCAGCAGCTTACTCGGATACGGTGGCGGGAGCAGAACCGGGGAGCTGTTTTTT.

This chain joins TRBV19 and TRBJ2-1; 9 bases are a match to TRBD2. The CDR3 consists of 18 residues. Unmatched junction bases numbered 13, after V lost 3 bases and J lost 4 bases. CDR1 LNHDA and CDR2 SQIVND come from the germline V gene (reference sequence). CDR3 coding DNA: TGTGCCAGTAGTATGGGTCGCGGGAGGGCCTCCCGGTACAATGAGCAGTTCTTC. This codes for CASSMGRGRASRYNEQFF.

The chain joins TRBV5-1 to TRBJ1-5; D perhaps matches TRBD1 (5 bases). The CDR3 totals 15 residues. V was trimmed by 5 bases and J by 6 bases, leaving 18 bases between them. CDR1 is SGHRS and CDR2 is YFSETQ in the germline V gene. CDR3 region: CASSSLPGEGQPQHF. The CDR3 nucleotides are TGCGCCAGCAGTTCCCTTCCGGGGGAGGGTCAGCCCCAGCATTTT.

This chain links TRBV18 with TRBJ2-7; 8 positions agree with TRBD1. The CDR3 has 15 amino acids. J was trimmed by 5 bases and V by 3 bases; bases with no gene match: 9. Germline CDR1 is KGHSH and CDR2 is LQKENI. The CDR3 DNA is TGTGCCAGCTCACCTCCCCAGGGGGCGGGCGACGAGCAGTACTTC. This gives the protein CASSPPQGAGDEQYF.

The J gene is TRBJ2-5, the V gene TRBV7-2; 7 positions agree with TRBD2. The DNA matches TRBJ2-7 better at its end, which makes the J call doubtful. This CDR3 has 15 amino acids. Germline V CDR1 and CDR2: SGHTA, FQGNSA. The CDR3 loop is CASSYRASGTYEQYF. In nucleotides, the CDR3 is TGTGCCAGCAGCTATCGAGCTAGCGGTACCTACGAGCAGTACTTC.

This chain uses TRBV7-8 with TRBJ1-2; tentative D call: TRBD1 (6 bases). Trimming removed 3 bases at V and 2 bases at J, with 7 bases between. The CDR3 is made up of 13 amino acids. CDR1 SGHVS and CDR2 FQNEAQ come from the germline V gene. CDR3 sequence (DNA): TGTGCCAGCAGCTTTCAGGGGAACTATGGCTACACCTTC. Translating gives CASSFQGNYGYTF.